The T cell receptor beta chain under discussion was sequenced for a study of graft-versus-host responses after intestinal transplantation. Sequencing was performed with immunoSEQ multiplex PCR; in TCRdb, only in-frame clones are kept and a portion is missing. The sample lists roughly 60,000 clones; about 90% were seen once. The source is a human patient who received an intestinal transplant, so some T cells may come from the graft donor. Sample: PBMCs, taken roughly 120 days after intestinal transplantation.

The CDR3 is CASSHTSGGRGDTQYF. CDR3 sequence (DNA): TGTGCCAGCAGCCACACTAGCGGGGGCCGTGGAGATACGCAGTATTTT. The chain couples TRBV5-4 to TRBJ2-3; 11 positions agree with TRBD2. The CDR3 has 16 amino acids. The germline CDR1 and CDR2 sequences are SGHNT and YYREEE (reference sequence). J was trimmed by 5 bases and V by 4 bases; bases with no gene match: 9.